This entry is about one T cell receptor beta chain. Its antigen remains unidentified. These data come from a study of human T cells and chemical hapten exposure. In the study overall: TCR yields differed between samples (mainly from small differences in pooled library volume). Whole-study results and caveats: Those TCRs sitting above 1 in 1000 frequency stayed the same with DPC sensitization.

This CDR3 is 17 amino acids long. Germline values: CDR1 SQVTM, CDR2 ANQGSEA. Trimming removed 0 bases at V and 3 bases at J, with 20 bases between. The authors extracted total RNA from unfractionated whole blood. The library put unique molecular identifiers onto individual cDNA molecules. In the authors' workflow: Individual samples carried between 23,224 and 690,600 TCRs, with roughly 96,000 as the median. TCRdb passed the reads through MiXCR, listing each CDR3 protein once. The authors' filters were not applied to this entry. The sample comprises about 120,000 distinct CDR3 sequences, about 8.9% of which are singletons, and roughly 1.5% rests with the top ten.

Input material: whole blood. The receptor's source is a human donor in good health. Some clones in this sample may be carry-over from other donors' samples. The chain links TRBV29-1 to TRBJ1-2, with D uncertain. CDR3: CSVEDHNIPASDYGYTF. CDR3 nucleotides: TGCAGCGTTGAAGATCATAACATCCCGGCCTCTGACTATGGCTACACCTTC.